Listed here is a single TCR beta chain. Per sample, around 91,000 TCR templates were assayed. This table comes from immunoSEQ multiplex PCR, and its TCRdb copy is limited to in-frame clones, with some not included. The sample carries 70,000 to 100,000 clones, roughly 96% recorded once. For a few donor pairs, CD4+ naive/memory and CD8+ naive/effector-memory/TEMRA unstimulated subsets were also sequenced. This sample was taken from a study of siplizumab effects on memory and regulatory T cells. The sequence derives from a human donor in good health. Sample: naive CD4+ T cells sorted from blood.

CDR3 residues: CASSLGDRGAEETQYF. In DNA form, the CDR3 reads TGTGCCAGCAGCTTGGGGGACAGGGGCGCGGAGGAGACCCAGTACTTC. The chain is built from TRBV7-9 and TRBJ2-5; 10 nucleotides agree with TRBD1. The trim removed 3 bases at V and 5 bases at J, leaving 9 bases unmatched. Germline V gives CDR1 SEHNR, CDR2 FQNEAQ (reference sequence). The CDR3 totals 16 residues.